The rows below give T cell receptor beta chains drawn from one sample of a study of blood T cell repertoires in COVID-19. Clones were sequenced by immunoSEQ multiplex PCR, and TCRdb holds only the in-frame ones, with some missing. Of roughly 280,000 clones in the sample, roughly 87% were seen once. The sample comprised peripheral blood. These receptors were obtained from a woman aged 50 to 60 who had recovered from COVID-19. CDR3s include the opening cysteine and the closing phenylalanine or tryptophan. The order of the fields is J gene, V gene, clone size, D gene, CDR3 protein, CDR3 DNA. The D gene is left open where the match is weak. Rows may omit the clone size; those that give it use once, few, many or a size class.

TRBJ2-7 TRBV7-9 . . CASSLGNQREQYF TGTGCCAGCAGCTTAGGAAACCAGAGGGAGCAGTACTTC
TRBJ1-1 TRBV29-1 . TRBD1 CSAGGTEAFF TGCAGCGCAGGGGGCACTGAAGCTTTCTTT
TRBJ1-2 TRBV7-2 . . CASSQGRGGNYGYTF TGTGCCAGCAGCCAGGGAAGAGGGGGTAACTATGGCTACACCTTC
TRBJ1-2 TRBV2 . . CASSLPTSAGQSNYGYTF TGTGCCAGCAGTCTCCCAACCTCGGCAGGCCAGTCAAACTATGGCTACACCTTC
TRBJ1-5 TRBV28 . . CASSLGTGPNRQPQHF TGTGCCAGCAGTTTAGGAACAGGACCTAATCGTCAGCCCCAGCATTTT
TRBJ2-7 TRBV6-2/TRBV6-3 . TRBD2 CASSYSLAGKNEQYF TGTGCCAGCAGTTACTCCCTAGCGGGAAAAAACGAGCAGTACTTC
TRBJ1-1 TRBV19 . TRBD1 CASSKRQGALGGWMNTEAFF TGTGCCAGTAGTAAGAGACAGGGGGCACTGGGAGGCTGGATGAACACTGAAGCTTTCTTT
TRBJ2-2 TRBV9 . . CASSPFRGNTGELFF TGTGCCAGCAGCCCCTTCAGGGGGAACACCGGGGAGCTGTTTTTT
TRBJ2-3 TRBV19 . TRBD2 CASSIAGGTDTQYF TGTGCCAGTAGTATAGCGGGAGGTACAGATACGCAGTATTTT
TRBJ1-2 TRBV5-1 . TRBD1 CASSLGTGPGGYTF TGCGCCAGCAGCTTGGGGACAGGGCCGGGAGGCTACACCTTC
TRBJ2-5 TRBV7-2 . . CASSQSPTYQETQYF TGTGCCAGCAGCCAAAGCCCTACGTACCAAGAGACCCAGTACTTC
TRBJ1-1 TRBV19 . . CASRPGSSTEAFF TGTGCCTCCCGGCCGGGGTCGAGCACTGAAGCTTTCTTT
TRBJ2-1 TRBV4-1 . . CASSQDRGAEQFF TGCGCCAGCAGCCAAGATCGGGGGGCGGAGCAGTTCTTC
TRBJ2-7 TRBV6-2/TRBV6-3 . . CASSYSRFGGTGTYEQYF TGTGCCAGCAGTTACTCCCGTTTTGGCGGGACGGGGACCTACGAGCAGTACTTC
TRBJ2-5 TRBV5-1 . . CASSDLLERPQETQYF TGCGCCAGCAGCGACCTACTAGAGCGACCCCAAGAGACCCAGTACTTC
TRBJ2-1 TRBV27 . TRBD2 CASRAGLAGFSEQFF TGTGCCAGCAGGGCGGGACTAGCGGGTTTCAGTGAGCAGTTCTTC
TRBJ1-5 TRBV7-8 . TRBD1 CASSQPTGVNQPQHF TGTGCCAGCAGCCAACCGACAGGGGTCAATCAGCCCCAGCATTTT
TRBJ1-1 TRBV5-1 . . CASRTVVNTEAFF TGCGCCAGCCGAACAGTCGTAAACACTGAAGCTTTCTTT
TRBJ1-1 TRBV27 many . CASSLTTGGTEAFF TGTGCCAGCAGTTTAACTACCGGGGGCACTGAAGCTTTCTTT
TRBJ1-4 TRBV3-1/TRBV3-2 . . CASSQERGKVEKLFF TGTGCCAGCAGCCAAGAGAGGGGGAAAGTGGAAAAACTGTTTTTT
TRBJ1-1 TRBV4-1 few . CASRVSYPDRNTEAFF TGCGCCAGCAGGGTCTCATACCCCGACAGGAACACTGAAGCTTTCTTT
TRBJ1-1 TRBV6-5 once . CASSFRGSSAFF TGTGCCAGCAGTTTTAGAGGGAGCTCAGCTTTCTTT
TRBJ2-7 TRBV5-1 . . CASRPSAGEQYF TGCGCCAGCCGTCCTTCAGCGGGCGAGCAGTACTTC
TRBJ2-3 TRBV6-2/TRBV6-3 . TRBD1 CASSHRGRVATQYF TGTGCCAGCAGCCACAGGGGGCGAGTAGCTACGCAGTATTTT
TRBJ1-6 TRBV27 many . CASSLDGVVGRASPLHF TGTGCCAGCAGTTTAGATGGAGTCGTGGGCAGGGCCTCACCCCTCCACTTT
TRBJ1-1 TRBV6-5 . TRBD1 CASSSAGTGVTEAFF TGTGCCAGCAGTTCCGCCGGGACAGGGGTTACTGAAGCTTTCTTT
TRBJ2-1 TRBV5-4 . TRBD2 CASSRRLAAVIAEQFF TGTGCCAGCAGCAGGAGACTAGCGGCCGTTATTGCTGAGCAGTTCTTC
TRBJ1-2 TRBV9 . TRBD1 CASSQRRDRGDYGYTF TGTGCCAGCAGCCAACGCCGGGACAGGGGTGACTATGGCTACACCTTC
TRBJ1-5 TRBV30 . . CAWRQYSNQPQHF TGTGCCTGGAGACAGTATAGCAATCAGCCCCAGCATTTT
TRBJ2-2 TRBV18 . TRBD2 CASSQPGLAGNTGELFF TGTGCCAGCTCACAACCGGGACTAGCGGGAAACACCGGGGAGCTGTTTTTT
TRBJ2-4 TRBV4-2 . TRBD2 CASSQWVAGGVAKNIQYF TGTGCCAGCAGCCAGTGGGTAGCGGGGGGAGTGGCCAAAAACATTCAGTACTTC
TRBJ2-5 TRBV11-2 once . CASSLAWALPVETQYF TGTGCCAGCAGCTTAGCCTGGGCCCTTCCAGTGGAGACCCAGTACTTC
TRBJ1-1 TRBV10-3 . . CAISDTRNTEAFF TGTGCCATCAGTGACACCAGGAACACTGAAGCTTTCTTT
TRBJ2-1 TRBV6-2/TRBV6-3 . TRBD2 CASSYGTSGSNEQFF TGTGCCAGCAGTTACGGGACTAGCGGGAGTAATGAGCAGTTCTTC